This T cell receptor (beta chain) was observed in a study of cytomegalovirus exposure and HLA in healthy donors. Study-level background: The 120 validation repertoires matched the roughly 700 first-cohort repertoires in platform, a later analysis reported.

General study findings and limits: The study labeled 180 or so TCR beta chains cytomegalovirus-associated. The CMV antigen specificity of a few CMV-associated chains was confirmed through in vitro analysis.

Assay used: immunoSEQ multiplex PCR; TCRdb lists only in-frame clones, some missing. The sample lists roughly 350,000 clones, 75% to 90% seen once, with under 0.85% in the top ten. V lost 3 bases and J lost 4, with 13 bases in between. The CDR3 is 14 amino acids. CDR1 is SGDLS, CDR2 YYNGEE, per germline. Turning to this clone: Its specificity is not known.

The rearrangement uses TRBV9 and TRBJ1-2, with D possibly TRBD1 on 6 matching bases. Sequencing was carried out using PBMCs. The source is a woman between 18 and 30 years old in good health and CMV-seronegative. Here the CDR3 reads CASSGSGEIYGYTF. The CDR3 DNA is TGTGCCAGCAGCGGTTCAGGGGAGATCTATGGCTACACCTTC.